A selection of T cell receptor beta chains follows, all from one sample in a study of cytomegalovirus exposure and HLA in healthy donors. The protocol was immunoSEQ multiplex PCR, while the TCRdb copy is restricted to in-frame clones and leaves out a portion. The sample lists 100,000 or so clones; around 72% were seen once. Sequencing was done on a sample of PBMCs. These receptors were obtained from a young man in good health and CMV-seronegative. Each CDR3 is given with its conserved first and last residue. The D gene is left open where the match is weak.

V gene	D gene	J gene	CDR3 protein	CDR3 DNA
TRBV5-1	TRBD2	TRBJ2-7	CASSLSGLASYEQYF	TGCGCCAGCAGCTTGTCCGGACTAGCATCCTACGAGCAGTACTTC
TRBV2	NA	TRBJ2-7	CASSPGQIYEQYF	TGTGCCAGCAGTCCAGGGCAGATCTACGAGCAGTACTTC
TRBV6-5	NA	TRBJ2-7	CASRQKPGSSYEQYF	TGTGCCAGCAGGCAGAAGCCAGGTAGCTCCTACGAGCAGTACTTC
TRBV30	NA	TRBJ2-5	CAWTSRETQYF	TGTGCCTGGACTAGCCGGGAGACCCAGTACTTC
TRBV13	TRBD2	TRBJ2-2	CASSPRSSGMNTGELFF	TGTGCCAGCAGCCCCCGTTCCAGCGGGATGAACACCGGGGAGCTGTTTTTT
TRBV11-2	NA	TRBJ2-7	CASSANTGSFYEQYF	TGTGCCAGCAGCGCGAATACAGGGTCTTTCTACGAGCAGTACTTC
TRBV6-6	TRBD2	TRBJ2-5	CASRVRLAGETQYF	TGTGCCAGCAGGGTGAGGCTAGCGGGAGAGACCCAGTACTTC
TRBV30	NA	TRBJ1-2	CAWSVTVQIYGYTF	TGTGCCTGGAGTGTGACAGTTCAGATCTATGGCTACACCTTC
TRBV15	NA	TRBJ2-5	CATSRQATGGETQYF	TGTGCCACCAGCAGACAGGCGACCGGGGGAGAGACCCAGTACTTC
TRBV5-4	TRBD2	TRBJ2-1	CASSPTSGGAYINEQFF	TGTGCCAGCAGCCCGACTAGCGGGGGGGCTTATATCAATGAGCAGTTCTTC